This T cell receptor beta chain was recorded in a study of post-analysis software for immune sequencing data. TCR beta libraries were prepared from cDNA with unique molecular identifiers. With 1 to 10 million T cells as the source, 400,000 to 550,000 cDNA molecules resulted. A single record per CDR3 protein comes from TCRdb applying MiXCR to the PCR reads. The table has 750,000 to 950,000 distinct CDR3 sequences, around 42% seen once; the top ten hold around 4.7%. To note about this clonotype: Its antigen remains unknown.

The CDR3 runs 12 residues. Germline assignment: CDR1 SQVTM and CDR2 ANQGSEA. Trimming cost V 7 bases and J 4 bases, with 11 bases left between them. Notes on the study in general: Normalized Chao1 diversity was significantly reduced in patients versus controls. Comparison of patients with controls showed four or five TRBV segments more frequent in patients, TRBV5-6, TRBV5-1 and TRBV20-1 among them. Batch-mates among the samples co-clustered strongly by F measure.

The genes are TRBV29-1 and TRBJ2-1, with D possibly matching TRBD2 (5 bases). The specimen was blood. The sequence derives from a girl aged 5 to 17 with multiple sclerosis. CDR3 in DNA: TGCAGCGCTGGTCTAGCTTACAATGAGCAGTTCTTC. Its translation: CSAGLAYNEQFF.